This T cell receptor (beta chain) was captured by sequencing in a study of T cells in Graves' hyperthyroidism and ophthalmopathy. This CDR3 region has 12 residues. Germline CDR1 SEHNR, CDR2 FQNEAQ (reference sequence). V shed 5 bases and J shed 0 bases, with 5 bases lying between them. This clonotype was observed a single time. A read error is possible here, since a much larger clone lies one base away. Amplification targeted TCR beta CDR3 regions from RNA transcripts. HTBI primers drove first-round RT-PCR of the TCR CDR3. MiXCR, applied by TCRdb to the multiplex PCR reads, yields one record per CDR3 protein. The table includes 560,000 or so distinct CDR3 sequences, under 60% detected once.

The sequencing sample was made of peripheral blood or thyroid tissue (not recorded which). The rearrangement joins TRBV7-9 to TRBJ2-7; D is unclear. The sequence was collected from a woman aged 18-29 years with Graves' hyperthyroidism. The CDR3: CASSACSYEQYF. The CDR3, as DNA: TGTGCCAGCAGCGCGTGCTCCTACGAGCAGTACTTC.